This TCR beta chain was sequenced during a study of cytomegalovirus exposure and HLA in healthy donors. General observations from the study: Trimming of TCR beta V- and J-genes showed a link, identified in a later analysis, to a missense DCLRE1C variant. Cytomegalovirus-associated status was assigned to 150 to 200 TCR beta chains.

The primer mix had 60 Vbeta and 13 Jbeta primers. The data were produced by immunoSEQ multiplex PCR, yet TCRdb's version contains in-frame clones alone and is incomplete. Of about 250,000 clones listed, roughly two thirds are singletons. This clone was detected once. As yet, its antigen is unknown. The V and J ends lost 0 bases and 2 bases respectively, with 10 bases between them. Germline CDR1 and CDR2: ENHRY and SYGVKD. The CDR3 runs 15 residues. The sequence came from a female donor in good health and CMV-seronegative. The V and J genes are TRBV10-3 and TRBJ1-2, with no clear D. Input material: PBMCs. CDR3 coding DNA: TGTGCCATCAGTGAGTCCTTTGGGCCGAACTATGGCTACACCTTC. The encoded protein is CAISESFGPNYGYTF.